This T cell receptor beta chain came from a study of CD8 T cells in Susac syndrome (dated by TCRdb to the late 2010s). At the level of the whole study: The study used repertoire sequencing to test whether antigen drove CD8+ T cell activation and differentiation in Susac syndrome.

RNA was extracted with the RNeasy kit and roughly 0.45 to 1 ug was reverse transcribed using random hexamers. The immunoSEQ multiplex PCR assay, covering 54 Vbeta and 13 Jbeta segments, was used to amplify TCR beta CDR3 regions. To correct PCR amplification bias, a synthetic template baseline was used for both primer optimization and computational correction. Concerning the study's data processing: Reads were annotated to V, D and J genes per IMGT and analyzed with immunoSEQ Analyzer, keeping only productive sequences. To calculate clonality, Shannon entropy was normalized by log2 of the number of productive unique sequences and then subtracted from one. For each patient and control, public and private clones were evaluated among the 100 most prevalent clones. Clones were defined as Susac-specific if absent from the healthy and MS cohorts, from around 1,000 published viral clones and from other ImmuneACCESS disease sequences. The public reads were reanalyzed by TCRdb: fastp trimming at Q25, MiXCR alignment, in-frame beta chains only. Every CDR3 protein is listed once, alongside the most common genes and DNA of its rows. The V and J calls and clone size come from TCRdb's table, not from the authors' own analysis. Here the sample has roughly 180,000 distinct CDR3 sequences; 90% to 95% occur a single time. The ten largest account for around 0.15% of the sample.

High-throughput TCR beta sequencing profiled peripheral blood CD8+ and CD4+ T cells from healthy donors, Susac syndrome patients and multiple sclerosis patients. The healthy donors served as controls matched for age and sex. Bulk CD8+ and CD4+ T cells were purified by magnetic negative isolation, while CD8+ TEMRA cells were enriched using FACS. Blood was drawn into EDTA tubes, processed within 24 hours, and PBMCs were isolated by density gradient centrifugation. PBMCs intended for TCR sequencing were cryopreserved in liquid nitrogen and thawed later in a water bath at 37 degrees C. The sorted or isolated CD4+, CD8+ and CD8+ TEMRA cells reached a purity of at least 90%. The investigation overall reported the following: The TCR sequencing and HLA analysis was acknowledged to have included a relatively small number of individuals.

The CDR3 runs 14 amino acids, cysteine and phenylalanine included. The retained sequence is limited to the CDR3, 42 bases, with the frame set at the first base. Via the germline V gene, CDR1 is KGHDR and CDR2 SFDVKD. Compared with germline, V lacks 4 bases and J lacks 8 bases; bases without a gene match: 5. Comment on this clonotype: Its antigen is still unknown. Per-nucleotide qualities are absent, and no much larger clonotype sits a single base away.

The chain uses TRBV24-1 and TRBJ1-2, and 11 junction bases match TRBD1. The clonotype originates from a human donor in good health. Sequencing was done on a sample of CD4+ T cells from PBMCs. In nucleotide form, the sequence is TGTGCCACCAGTGAGGGACAGGGGGTTGAAGGCTACACCTTC. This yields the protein CATSEGQGVEGYTF.